This entry features one TCR beta chain sequence. Which antigen it targets is not known. Base qualities were left out, and no much larger clone turns up one base away. The germline ends are 13 bases apart after V is trimmed by 7 bases and J by 0 bases. The germline V gene gives CDR1 as LGHNA and CDR2 as YNFKEQ. Its CDR3 holds 15 amino acids, cysteine through phenylalanine. This entry keeps only the CDR3 DNA: 45 bases, framed from base 1. The sample is drawn from a study of control samples from healthy donors and cancer patients (dated by TCRdb to 2020 to 2021). The receptor library was made with the immunoSEQ multiplex PCR assay. TCRdb retrieved this table from immuneACCESS and kept in-frame rearrangements only. Not all clones are present; in checked studies, unresolved V genes account for under half, and no reason is known for the remainder. The sample data list approximately 150,000 clones, and roughly 90% of these were observed just once. The ten biggest clones cover just over 7.5% of the sample.

This chain joins TRBV4-2 to TRBJ2-1; TRBD1 is possibly the D segment (5 matching bases). The receptor was derived from a man over 45 with head and neck cancer. Sequencing was done on a sample of PBMCs. The CDR3 loop reads CASTAQGSSYNEQFF. The DNA sequence is TGTGCCAGCACCGCGCAGGGTTCCTCCTACAATGAGCAGTTCTTC.